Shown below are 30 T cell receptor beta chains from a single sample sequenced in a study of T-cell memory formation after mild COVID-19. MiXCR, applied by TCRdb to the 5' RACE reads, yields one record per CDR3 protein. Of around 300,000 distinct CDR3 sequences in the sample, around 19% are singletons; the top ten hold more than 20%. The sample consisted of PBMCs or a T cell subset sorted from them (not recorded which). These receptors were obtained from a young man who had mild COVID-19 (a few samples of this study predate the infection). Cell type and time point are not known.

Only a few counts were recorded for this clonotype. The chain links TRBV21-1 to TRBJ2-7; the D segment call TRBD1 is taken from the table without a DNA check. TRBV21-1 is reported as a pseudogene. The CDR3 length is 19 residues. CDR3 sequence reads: CASVILPALGGAITYEQYV. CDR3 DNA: TGTGCCAGCGTCATTCTGCCAGCGTTGGGCGGGGCAATAACCTACGAGCAGTACGTC.

The CDR3 region has the DNA TGTGCCAGCAGCGTCAGGGACGAGGAGCTGTTTTTT. Its protein product is CASSVRDEELFF. This rearrangement joins TRBV9 to TRBJ2-2, with D perhaps assigned TRBD1 or TRBD2 (5 bases each). This CDR3 is built from 12 residues. The ends were cut back, 2 bases at V and 10 bases at J, with 9 bases in the middle. CDR1 is SGDLS, CDR2 YYNGEE, per germline.

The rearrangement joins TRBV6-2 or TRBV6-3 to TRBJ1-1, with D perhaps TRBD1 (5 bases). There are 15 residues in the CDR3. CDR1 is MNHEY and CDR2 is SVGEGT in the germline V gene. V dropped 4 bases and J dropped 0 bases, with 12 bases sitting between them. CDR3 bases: TGTGCCAGCAGTTCACCGGGGGGAATGAACACTGAAGCTTTCTTT. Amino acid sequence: CASSSPGGMNTEAFF.

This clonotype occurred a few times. CDR3 region: CASSQESRGSEETQYF. The CDR3 bases are TGTGCCAGCAGCCAAGAGTCGCGGGGGAGCGAGGAGACCCAGTACTTC. The chain is built from TRBV3-1 and TRBJ2-5; TRBD2 matches at 7 bases. Germline V gene sequence: CDR1 LGHDT, CDR2 YNNKEL (reference sequence). The CDR3 totals 16 residues. Losses at the gene ends were 0 bases for V and 5 bases for J; bases not matched to a gene: 9.

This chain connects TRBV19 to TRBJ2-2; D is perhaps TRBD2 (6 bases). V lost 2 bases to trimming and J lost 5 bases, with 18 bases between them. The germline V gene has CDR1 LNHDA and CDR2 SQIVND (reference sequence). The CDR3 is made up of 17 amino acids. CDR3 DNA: TGTGCCAGTAGTATATGGGACTTTCGGGCGAGGACCGGGGAGCTGTTTTTT. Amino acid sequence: CASSIWDFRARTGELFF.

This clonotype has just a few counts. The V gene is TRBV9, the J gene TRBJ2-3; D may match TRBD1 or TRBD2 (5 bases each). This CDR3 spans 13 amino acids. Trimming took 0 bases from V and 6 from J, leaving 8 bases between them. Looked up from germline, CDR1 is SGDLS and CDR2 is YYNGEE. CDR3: CASSVGGDDTQYF. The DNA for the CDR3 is TGTGCCAGCAGCGTAGGAGGGGACGATACGCAGTATTTT.

The CDR3 DNA follows: TGCGCCAGCAGCCAAGAGGGGCGCGTGAACACTGAAGCTTTCTTT. Translation: CASSQEGRVNTEAFF. The chain is built from TRBV4-3 and TRBJ1-1, with a weak D call TRBD1 (5 bases). V lost 0 bases, J lost 0 bases, and 8 bases lay in between. The germline gives CDR1 LGHNA, CDR2 YSLEER. This CDR3 region has 15 residues.

The CDR3 sequence is CASSDGTSGGGWETQYF. In DNA form, the CDR3 reads TGCGCCAGCAGTGATGGGACTAGCGGGGGCGGCTGGGAGACCCAGTACTTC. This sequence joins TRBV5-1 and TRBJ2-5; TRBD2 matches 14 bases. This CDR3 contains 17 residues. The junction had 11 bases not matched to a gene; V was cut back by 5 bases and J by 5 bases. The germline V gene encodes CDR1 SGHRS and CDR2 YFSETQ. Full variable domain (outside the CDR3, taken from reference TRBV5-1 and TRBJ2-5): KAGVTQTPRYLIKTRGQQVTLSCSPISGHRSVSWYQQTPGQGLQFLFEYFSETQRNKGNFPGRFSGRQFSNSRSEMNVSTLELGDSALYLCASSDGTSGGGWETQYFGPGTRLLVL.

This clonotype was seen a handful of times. The CDR3 loop reads CASSWVDFSDEQYF. Written as DNA, the CDR3 is TGCGCCAGCAGCTGGGTGGACTTCTCGGACGAGCAGTACTTC. The J gene is TRBJ2-7, the V gene TRBV5-1; D is possibly TRBD2 (5 bases). The CDR3 is made up of 14 amino acids. The V gene's germline CDR1 is SGHRS and CDR2 YFSETQ. Trimming removed 3 bases at V and 5 bases at J, with 15 bases between.

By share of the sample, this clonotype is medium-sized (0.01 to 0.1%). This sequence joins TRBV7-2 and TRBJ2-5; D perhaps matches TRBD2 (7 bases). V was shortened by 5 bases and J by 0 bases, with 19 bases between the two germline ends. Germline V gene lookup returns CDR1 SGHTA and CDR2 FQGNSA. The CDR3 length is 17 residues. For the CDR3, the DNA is TGTGCCAGCAGCCCGCGCGGGGGAGGGGGGTACCAAGAGACCCAGTACTTC. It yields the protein CASSPRGGGGYQETQYF. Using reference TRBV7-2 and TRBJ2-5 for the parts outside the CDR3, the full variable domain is GAGVSQSPSNKVTEKGKDVELRCDPISGHTALYWYRQSLGQGLEFLIYFQGNSAPDKSGLPSDRFSAERTGGSVSTLTIQRTQQEDSAVYLCASSPRGGGGYQETQYFGPGTRLLVL.

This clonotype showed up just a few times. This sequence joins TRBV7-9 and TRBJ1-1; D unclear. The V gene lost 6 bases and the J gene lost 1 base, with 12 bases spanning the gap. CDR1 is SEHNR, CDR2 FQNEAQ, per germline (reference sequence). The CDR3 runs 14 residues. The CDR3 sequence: CASRFAEENTEAFF. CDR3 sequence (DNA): TGTGCCAGCAGATTTGCCGAAGAGAACACTGAAGCTTTCTTT.

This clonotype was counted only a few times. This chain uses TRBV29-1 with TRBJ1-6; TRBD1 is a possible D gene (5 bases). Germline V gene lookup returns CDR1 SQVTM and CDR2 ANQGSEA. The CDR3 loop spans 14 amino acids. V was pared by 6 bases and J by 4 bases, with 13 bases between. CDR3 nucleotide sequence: TGCAGCGTCGGTAGTGGGGGATATAATTCACCCCTCCACTTT. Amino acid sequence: CSVGSGGYNSPLHF.

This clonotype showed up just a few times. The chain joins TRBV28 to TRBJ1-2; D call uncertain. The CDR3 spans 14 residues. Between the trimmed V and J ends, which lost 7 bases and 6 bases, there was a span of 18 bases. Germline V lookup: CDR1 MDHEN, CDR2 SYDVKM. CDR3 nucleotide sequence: TGTGCCAGCACACCCCCTGCGTCCAGGAATGGCTACACCTTC. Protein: CASTPPASRNGYTF.

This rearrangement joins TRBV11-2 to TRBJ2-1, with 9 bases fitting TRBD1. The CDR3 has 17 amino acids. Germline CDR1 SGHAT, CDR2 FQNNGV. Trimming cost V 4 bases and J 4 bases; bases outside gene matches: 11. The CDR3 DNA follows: TGTGCCAGCAGCTCCCGGGACAGGGACTTGCATTACAATGAGCAGTTCTTC. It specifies CASSSRDRDLHYNEQFF.

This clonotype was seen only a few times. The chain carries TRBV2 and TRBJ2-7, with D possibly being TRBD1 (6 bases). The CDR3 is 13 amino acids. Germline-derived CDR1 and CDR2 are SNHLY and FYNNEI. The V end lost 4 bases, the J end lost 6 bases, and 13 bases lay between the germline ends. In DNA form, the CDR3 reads TGTGCCAGCAGTGCCTGGACAGAATCCGAGCAGTACTTC. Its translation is CASSAWTESEQYF.

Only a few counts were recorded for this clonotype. The CDR3 DNA reads TGTGCCAGCAGCCAAGCCAGACGGGGGGGCGTATACCAAGAGACCCAGTACTTC. Protein: CASSQARRGGVYQETQYF. The chain combines TRBV14 with TRBJ2-5, with 8 bases that match TRBD2. The V gene's germline CDR1 is SGHDN and CDR2 FVKESK. The length of the CDR3 is 18 residues. Losses at the gene ends were 1 base for V and 0 bases for J; bases not matched to a gene: 10.

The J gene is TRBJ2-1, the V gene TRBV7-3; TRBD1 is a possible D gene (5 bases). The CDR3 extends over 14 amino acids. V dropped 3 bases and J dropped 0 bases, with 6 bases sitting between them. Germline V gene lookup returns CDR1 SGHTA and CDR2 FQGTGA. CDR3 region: CASSFDSSYNEQFF. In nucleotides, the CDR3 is TGTGCCAGCAGCTTCGACAGCTCCTACAATGAGCAGTTCTTC.

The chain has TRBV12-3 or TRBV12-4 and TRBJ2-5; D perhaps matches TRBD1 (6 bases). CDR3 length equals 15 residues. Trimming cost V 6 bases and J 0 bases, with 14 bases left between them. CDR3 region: CASSLQGRYQETQYF. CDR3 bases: TGTGCCAGCAGCCTCCAGGGGCGGTACCAAGAGACCCAGTACTTC.

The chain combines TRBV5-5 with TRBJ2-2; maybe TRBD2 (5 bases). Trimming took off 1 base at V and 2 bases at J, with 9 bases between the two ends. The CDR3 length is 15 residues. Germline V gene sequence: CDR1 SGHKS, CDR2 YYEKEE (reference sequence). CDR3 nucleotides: TGTGCCAGCAGCTTGTTCGGGGTCAACACCGGGGAGCTGTTTTTT. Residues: CASSLFGVNTGELFF. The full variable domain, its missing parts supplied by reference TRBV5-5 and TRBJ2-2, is DAGVTQSPTHLIKTRGQQVTLRCSPISGHKSVSWYQQVLGQGPQFIFQYYEKEERGRGNFPDRFSARQFPNYSSELNVNALLLGDSALYLCASSLFGVNTGELFFGEGSRLTVL.

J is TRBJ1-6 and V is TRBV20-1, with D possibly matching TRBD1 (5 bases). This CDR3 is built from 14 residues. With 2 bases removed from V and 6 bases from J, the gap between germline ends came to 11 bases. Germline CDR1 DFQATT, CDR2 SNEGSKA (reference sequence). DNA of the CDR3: TGCAGTGCTAGAAGGCAGGGTGCTAATTCACCCCTCCACTTT. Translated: CSARRQGANSPLHF.

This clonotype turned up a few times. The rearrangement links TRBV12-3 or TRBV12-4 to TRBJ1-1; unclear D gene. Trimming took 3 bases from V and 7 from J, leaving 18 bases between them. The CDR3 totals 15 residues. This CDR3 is CASSFYKATALEAFF. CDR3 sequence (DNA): TGTGCCAGCAGTTTCTATAAGGCGACCGCACTTGAAGCTTTCTTT.

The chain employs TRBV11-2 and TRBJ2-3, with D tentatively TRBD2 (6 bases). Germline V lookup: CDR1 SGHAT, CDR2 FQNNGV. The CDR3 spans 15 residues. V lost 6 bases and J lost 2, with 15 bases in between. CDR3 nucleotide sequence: TGTGCCAGCAGTCCTAAGGCGGGGAACACAGATACGCAGTATTTT. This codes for CASSPKAGNTDTQYF.

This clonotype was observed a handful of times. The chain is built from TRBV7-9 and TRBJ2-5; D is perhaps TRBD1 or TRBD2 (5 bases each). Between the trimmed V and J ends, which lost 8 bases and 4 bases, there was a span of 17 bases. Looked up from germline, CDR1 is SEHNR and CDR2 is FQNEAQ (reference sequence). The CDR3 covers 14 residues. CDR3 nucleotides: TGTGCCAGCGCCCCGGGACGCCAGGGAGAGACCCAGTACTTC. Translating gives CASAPGRQGETQYF.

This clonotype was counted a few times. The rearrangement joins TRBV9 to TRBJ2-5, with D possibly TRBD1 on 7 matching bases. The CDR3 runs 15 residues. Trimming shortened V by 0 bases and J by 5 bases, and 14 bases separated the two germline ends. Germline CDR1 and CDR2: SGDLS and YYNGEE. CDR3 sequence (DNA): TGTGCCAGCAGCGTAGCCCCAGGGGGAGGCGAGACCCAGTACTTC. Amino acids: CASSVAPGGGETQYF.

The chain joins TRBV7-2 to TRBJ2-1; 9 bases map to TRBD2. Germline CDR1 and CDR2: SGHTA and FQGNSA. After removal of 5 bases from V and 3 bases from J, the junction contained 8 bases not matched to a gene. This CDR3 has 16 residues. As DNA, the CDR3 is TGTGCCAGCAGCCTGTCGAGCGGGGGGTTCTACAATGAGCAGTTCTTC. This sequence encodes CASSLSSGGFYNEQFF. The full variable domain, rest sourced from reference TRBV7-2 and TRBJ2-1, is GAGVSQSPSNKVTEKGKDVELRCDPISGHTALYWYRQSLGQGLEFLIYFQGNSAPDKSGLPSDRFSAERTGGSVSTLTIQRTQQEDSAVYLCASSLSSGGFYNEQFFGPGTRLTVL.

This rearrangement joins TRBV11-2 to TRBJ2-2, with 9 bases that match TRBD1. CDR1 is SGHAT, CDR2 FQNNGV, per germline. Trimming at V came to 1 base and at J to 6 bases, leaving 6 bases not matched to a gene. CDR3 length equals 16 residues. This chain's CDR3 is CASSLAVTGGPGELFF. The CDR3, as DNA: TGTGCCAGCAGCTTAGCCGTTACAGGGGGCCCCGGGGAGCTGTTTTTT.

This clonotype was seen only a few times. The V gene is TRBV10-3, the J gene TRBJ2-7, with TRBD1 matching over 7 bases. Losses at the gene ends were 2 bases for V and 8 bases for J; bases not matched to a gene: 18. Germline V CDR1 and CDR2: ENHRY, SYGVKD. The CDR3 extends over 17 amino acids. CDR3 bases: TGTGCCATCAGTGAGGGCGGACCCGGGACAGCCATTAATAAGCAGTACTTC. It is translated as CAISEGGPGTAINKQYF.

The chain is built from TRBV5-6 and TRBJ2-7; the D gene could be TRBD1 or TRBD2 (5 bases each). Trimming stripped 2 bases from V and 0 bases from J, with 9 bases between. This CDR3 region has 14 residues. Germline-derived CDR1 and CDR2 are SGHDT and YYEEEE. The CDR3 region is CASSFGTSSYEQYV. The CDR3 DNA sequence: TGTGCCAGCAGCTTCGGGACGTCCTCCTACGAGCAGTACGTC.

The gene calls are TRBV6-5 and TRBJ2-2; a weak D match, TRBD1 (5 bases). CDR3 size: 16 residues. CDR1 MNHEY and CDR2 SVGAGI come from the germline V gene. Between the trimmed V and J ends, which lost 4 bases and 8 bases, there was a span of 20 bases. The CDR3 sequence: CASSSVPGPWAGELFF. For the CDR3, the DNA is TGTGCCAGCAGTTCCGTCCCAGGGCCTTGGGCAGGGGAGCTGTTTTTT.

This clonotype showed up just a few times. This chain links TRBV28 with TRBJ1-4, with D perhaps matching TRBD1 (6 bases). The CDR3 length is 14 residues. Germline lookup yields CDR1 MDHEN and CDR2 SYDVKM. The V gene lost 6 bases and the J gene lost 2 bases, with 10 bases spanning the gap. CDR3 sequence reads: CASRSQGTNEKLFF. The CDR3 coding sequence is TGTGCCAGCAGGAGCCAGGGGACTAATGAAAAACTGTTTTTT.